Following are 17 T cell receptor beta chains from one sample sequenced in a study of CD8 T cells in ankylosing spondylitis. TCRdb re-called the 5' RACE reads through MiXCR, storing one row per CDR3 protein. The table shows about 36,000 distinct CDR3 sequences, with about 6.3% occurring only once. The sample taken for sequencing was blood, either unsorted or a sorted T cell fraction (not recorded which). These receptors were taken from a male donor with ankylosing spondylitis or in good health (not recorded which).

In this sample, this clonotype turned up many times. CDR3 coding DNA: TGCAGCGTTGTGCAAGCGGGTCTACTCGGAGGTGAGCAGTTCTTC. Translated, it gives CSVVQAGLLGGEQFF. The chain carries TRBV29-1 and TRBJ2-1; possible D gene TRBD2, 6 bases. The CDR3 is 15 residues long. CDR1 SQVTM and CDR2 ANQGSEA come from the germline V gene. Deletions cut 4 bases from V and 9 bases from J, with 22 bases between.

At least ten counts were recorded for this clonotype. The chain couples TRBV7-2 to TRBJ2-7, with 12 bases lining up with TRBD2. This CDR3 region has 18 residues. The trim removed 0 bases at V and 0 bases at J, leaving 6 bases unmatched. Germline V gives CDR1 SGHTA, CDR2 FQGNSA. The CDR3 here is CASSLALAGGPSSYEQYF. Here the CDR3 DNA reads TGTGCCAGCAGCTTAGCGCTAGCGGGGGGGCCTAGCTCCTACGAGCAGTACTTC.

This clonotype was counted many times. V gene TRBV9 combines with J gene TRBJ2-3; 9 bases match TRBD1. This CDR3 comprises 14 residues. Trimming at V came to 6 bases and at J to 5 bases, leaving 7 bases not matched to a gene. CDR1 is SGDLS and CDR2 is YYNGEE in the germline V gene. The CDR3 spells CASNEGQGGDTQYF. CDR3 DNA sequence: TGTGCCAGCAACGAGGGACAGGGAGGAGATACGCAGTATTTT.

Ten or more counts support this clonotype. The rearrangement joins TRBV5-4 to TRBJ2-2; 8 nucleotides align to TRBD1. The V gene's germline CDR1 is SGHNT and CDR2 YYREEE (reference sequence). J lost 5 bases, V lost 0 bases, and 3 bases had no gene match. The CDR3 has 15 amino acids. CDR3 nucleotide sequence: TGTGCCAGCAGCTTGGTCCAGGGGGCGACCGGGGAGCTGTTTTTT. Translating it yields CASSLVQGATGELFF.

The sample holds many counts of this clonotype. The rearrangement joins TRBV5-1 to TRBJ1-1; 7 bases map to TRBD1. The germline gives CDR1 SGHRS, CDR2 YFSETQ. Unmatched junction bases numbered 12, after V lost 4 bases and J lost 0 bases. There are 17 residues in the CDR3. DNA for the CDR3: TGCGCCAGCAGCAGACGGTACCAGGGACAGATGAACACTGAAGCTTTCTTT. Amino acids: CASSRRYQGQMNTEAFF.

This clonotype was detected only a few times. The chain recombines TRBV20-1 with TRBJ2-3; D unresolved. Germline V gene sequence: CDR1 DFQATT, CDR2 SNEGSKA (reference sequence). The CDR3 runs 13 residues. The V and J ends lost 5 bases and 4 bases respectively, with 13 bases between them. The DNA for the CDR3 is TGCAGTGCTCCGTCGATACCGGCAGATACGCAGTATTTT. This translates into CSAPSIPADTQYF.

This clonotype occurred many times. The V call is TRBV20-1, the J call TRBJ1-4; 7 nucleotides align to TRBD1. The germline gives CDR1 DFQATT, CDR2 SNEGSKA (reference sequence). The CDR3 is 13 residues long. V shed 6 bases, J shed 3 bases, and the junction held 4 bases outside the gene matches. DNA of the CDR3: TGCAGTGCCAGGGGGGCGGCTAATGAAAAACTGTTTTTT. This sequence encodes CSARGAANEKLFF.

At least ten counts were recorded for this clonotype. V usage is TRBV12-3 or TRBV12-4 and J usage is TRBJ1-2, with no clear D. The CDR3 length is 14 residues. Deletions cut 5 bases from V and 1 base from J, with 11 bases between. The CDR3 region has the DNA TGTGCCAGCAGTCCCCCCGCACTTAACTATGGCTACACCTTC. Protein sequence: CASSPPALNYGYTF.

The chain is built from TRBV20-1 and TRBJ2-3, with D uncertain. The CDR3 has 19 residues. The germline CDR1 and CDR2 sequences are DFQATT and SNEGSKA (reference sequence). CDR3 sequence reads: CWARDQGRVQDWSTDTQYF. The CDR3 coding sequence is TGCTGGGCTAGAGATCAAGGACGGGTCCAAGATTGGAGCACAGATACGCAGTATTTT.

This clonotype was detected many times. CDR3 in amino acids: CASSLPRRDANNEQFF. CDR3 DNA: TGTGCCAGCAGCCTCCCTCGGCGGGATGCCAACAATGAGCAGTTCTTC. This rearrangement joins TRBV5-4 to TRBJ2-1; tentatively, D is TRBD2 (6 bases). The germline V gene encodes CDR1 SGHNT and CDR2 YYREEE (reference sequence). V lost 4 bases, J lost 5 bases, and 19 bases lay in between. The length of the CDR3 is 16 residues.

This clonotype has ten or more counts. The V gene is TRBV20-1, the J gene TRBJ1-1; 10 bases are a match to TRBD1. This CDR3 comprises 14 residues. Germline CDR1 reads DFQATT; CDR2 reads SNEGSKA (reference sequence). J lost 5 bases, V lost 7 bases, and 10 bases had no gene match. Here the CDR3 DNA reads TGCAGTGTTCCGCCGGGACAGGGGAAAACTGAAGCTTTCTTT. The encoded protein is CSVPPGQGKTEAFF.

The sample holds many counts of this clonotype. The genes are TRBV12-3 or TRBV12-4 and TRBJ1-3; D gene unclear. With 7 bases removed from V and 0 bases from J, the gap between germline ends came to 7 bases. The CDR3 is 13 residues long. CDR3 loop: CASIHSSGNTIYF. The CDR3 DNA reads TGTGCCAGCATCCATAGCTCTGGAAACACCATATATTTT.

This clonotype was recorded many times. The rearrangement uses TRBV5-1 and TRBJ2-1; D may be TRBD1 (5 bases). This CDR3 region has 14 residues. Trimming stripped 4 bases from V and 5 bases from J, with 13 bases between. From germline, CDR1 is SGHRS and CDR2 YFSETQ. CDR3 bases: TGCGCCAGCAGCCAGCAGGGCGCAGACAATGAGCAGTTCTTC. This gives the protein CASSQQGADNEQFF. Full variable domain (remainder filled in from reference TRBV5-1 and TRBJ2-1): KAGVTQTPRYLIKTRGQQVTLSCSPISGHRSVSWYQQTPGQGLQFLFEYFSETQRNKGNFPGRFSGRQFSNSRSEMNVSTLELGDSALYLCASSQQGADNEQFFGPGTRLTVL.

This chain uses TRBV25-1 with TRBJ1-4; D is unclear. The V gene's germline CDR1 is MGHDK and CDR2 SYGVNS. The CDR3 runs to 17 residues. The V end lost 10 bases, the J end lost 1 base, and 22 bases lay between the germline ends. The CDR3, as DNA: TGTGCCATGGGCTCTGGGCAGAGTTCAAAAACTAATGAAAAACTGTTTTTT. Protein sequence: CAMGSGQSSKTNEKLFF.

This clonotype has ten or more counts. The chain employs TRBV20-1 and TRBJ1-6, with a possible D match to TRBD1 (5 bases). This CDR3 region has 13 residues. The V gene's germline CDR1 is DFQATT and CDR2 SNEGSKA (reference sequence). With 3 bases removed from V and 9 bases from J, the gap between germline ends came to 12 bases. This chain's CDR3 is CSASRVTGSPLHF. The CDR3 DNA follows: TGCAGTGCTAGCAGGGTTACCGGTTCACCCCTCCACTTT.

This clonotype was seen many times. V usage is TRBV18 and J usage is TRBJ2-7; 11 nucleotides agree with TRBD1. This CDR3 has 16 amino acids. The V gene's germline CDR1 is KGHSH and CDR2 LQKENI. V was clipped by 3 bases and J by 6 bases; unmatched bases: 10. CDR3 sequence (DNA): TGTGCCAGCTCACCCTTAGGACAGGGGGCTCTGGTCGAGCAGTACTTC. Its translation: CASSPLGQGALVEQYF.

This clonotype was found many times. The chain carries TRBV11-1 and TRBJ1-1, with D uncertain. CDR3 length equals 12 residues. The ends were cut back, 5 bases at V and 1 base at J, with 5 bases in the middle. Per the germline V gene, CDR1 is SGHAT and CDR2 is FQDESV (reference sequence). CDR3: CASSPENTEAFF. Written as DNA, the CDR3 is TGTGCCAGCAGCCCAGAGAACACTGAAGCTTTCTTT.